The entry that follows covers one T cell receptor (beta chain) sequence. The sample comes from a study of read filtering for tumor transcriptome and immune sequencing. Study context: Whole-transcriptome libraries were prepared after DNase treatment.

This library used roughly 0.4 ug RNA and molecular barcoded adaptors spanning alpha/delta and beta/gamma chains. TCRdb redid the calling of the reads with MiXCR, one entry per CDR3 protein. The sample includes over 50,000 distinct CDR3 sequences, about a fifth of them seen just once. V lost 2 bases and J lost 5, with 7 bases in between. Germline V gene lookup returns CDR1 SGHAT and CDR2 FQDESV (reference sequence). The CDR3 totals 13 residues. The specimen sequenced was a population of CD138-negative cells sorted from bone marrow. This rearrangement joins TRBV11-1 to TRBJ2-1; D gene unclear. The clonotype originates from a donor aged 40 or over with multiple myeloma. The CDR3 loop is CASSLLENNEQFF. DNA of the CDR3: TGTGCCAGCAGCTTATTGGAGAACAATGAGCAGTTCTTC.